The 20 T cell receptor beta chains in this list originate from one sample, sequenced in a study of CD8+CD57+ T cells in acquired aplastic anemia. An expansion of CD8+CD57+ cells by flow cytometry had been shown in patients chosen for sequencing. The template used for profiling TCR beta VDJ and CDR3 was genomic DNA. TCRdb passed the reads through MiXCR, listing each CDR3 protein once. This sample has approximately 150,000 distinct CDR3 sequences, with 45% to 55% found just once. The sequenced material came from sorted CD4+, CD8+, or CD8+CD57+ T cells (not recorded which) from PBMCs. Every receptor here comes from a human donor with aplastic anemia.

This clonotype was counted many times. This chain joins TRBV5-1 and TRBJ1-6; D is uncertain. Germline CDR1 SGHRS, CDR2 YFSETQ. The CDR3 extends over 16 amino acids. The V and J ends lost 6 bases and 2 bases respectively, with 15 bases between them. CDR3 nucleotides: TGCGCCAGCAATCGGGAGGGAGCAACCTATAATTCACCCCTCCACTTT. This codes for CASNREGATYNSPLHF.

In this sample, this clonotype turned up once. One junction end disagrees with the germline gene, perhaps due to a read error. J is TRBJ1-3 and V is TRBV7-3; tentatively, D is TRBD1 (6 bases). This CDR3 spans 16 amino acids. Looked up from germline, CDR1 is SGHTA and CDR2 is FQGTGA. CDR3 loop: CASSPNAQGFGNTIHF. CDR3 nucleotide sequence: TGTGCCAGCAGCCCTAACGCACAGGGCTTTGGAAACACCATACATTTT.

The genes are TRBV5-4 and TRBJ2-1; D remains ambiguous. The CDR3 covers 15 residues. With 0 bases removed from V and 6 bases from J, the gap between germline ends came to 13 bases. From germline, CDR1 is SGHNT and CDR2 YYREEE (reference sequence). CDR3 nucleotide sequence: TGTGCCAGCAGCTTGGGCCTATGGAAAGGCAATGAGCAGTTCTTC. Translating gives CASSLGLWKGNEQFF. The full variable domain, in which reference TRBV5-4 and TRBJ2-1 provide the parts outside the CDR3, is ETGVTQSPTHLIKTRGQQVTLRCSSQSGHNTVSWYQQALGQGPQFIFQYYREEENGRGNFPPRFSGLQFPNYSSELNVNALELDDSALYLCASSLGLWKGNEQFFGPGTRLTVL.

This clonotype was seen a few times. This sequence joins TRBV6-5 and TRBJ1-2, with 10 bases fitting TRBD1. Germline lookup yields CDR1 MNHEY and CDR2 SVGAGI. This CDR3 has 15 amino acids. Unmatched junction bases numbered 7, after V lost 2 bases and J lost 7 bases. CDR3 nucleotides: TGTGCCAGCAGTTACCCCCGAGACAGGGGGCCTGGCTACACCTTC. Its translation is CASSYPRDRGPGYTF.

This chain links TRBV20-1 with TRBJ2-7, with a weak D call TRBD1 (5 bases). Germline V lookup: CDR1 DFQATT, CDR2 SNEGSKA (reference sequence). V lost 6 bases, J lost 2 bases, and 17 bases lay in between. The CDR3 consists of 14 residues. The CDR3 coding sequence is TGCAGTGCCAGTAGTGGGGCCATAACCTACGAGCAGTACTTC. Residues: CSASSGAITYEQYF.

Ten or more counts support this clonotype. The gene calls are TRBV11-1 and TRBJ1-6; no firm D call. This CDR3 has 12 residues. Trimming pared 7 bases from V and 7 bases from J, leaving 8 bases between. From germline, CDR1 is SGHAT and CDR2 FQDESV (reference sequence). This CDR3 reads CASTTGNSPLHF. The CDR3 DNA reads TGTGCCAGCACTACCGGCAATTCACCCCTCCACTTT. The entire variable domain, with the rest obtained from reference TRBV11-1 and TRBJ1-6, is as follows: EAEVAQSPRYKITEKSQAVAFWCDPISGHATLYWYRQILGQGPELLVQFQDESVVDDSQLPKDRFSAERLKGVDSTLKIQPAELGDSAMYLCASTTGNSPLHFGNGTRLTVT.

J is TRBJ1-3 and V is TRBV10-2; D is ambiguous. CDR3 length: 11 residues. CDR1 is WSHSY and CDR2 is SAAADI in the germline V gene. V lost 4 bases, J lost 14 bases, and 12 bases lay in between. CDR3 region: CASSATPSLYF. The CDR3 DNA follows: TGCGCCAGCAGTGCCACACCCTCATTATATTTT.

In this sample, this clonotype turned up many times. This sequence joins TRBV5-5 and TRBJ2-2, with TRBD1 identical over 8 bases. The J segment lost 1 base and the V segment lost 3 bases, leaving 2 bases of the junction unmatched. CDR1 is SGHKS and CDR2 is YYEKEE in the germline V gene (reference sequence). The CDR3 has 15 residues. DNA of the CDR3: TGTGCCAGCAGCTGGGACAGGAGGAACACCGGGGAGCTGTTTTTT. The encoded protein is CASSWDRRNTGELFF.

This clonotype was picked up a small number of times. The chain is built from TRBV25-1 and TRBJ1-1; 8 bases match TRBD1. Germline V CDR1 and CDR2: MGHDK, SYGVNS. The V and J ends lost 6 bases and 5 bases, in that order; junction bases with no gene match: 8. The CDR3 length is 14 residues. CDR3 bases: TGTGCCAGCAGGAATCAGGGGGCCGGGACTGAAGCTTTCTTT. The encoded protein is CASRNQGAGTEAFF.

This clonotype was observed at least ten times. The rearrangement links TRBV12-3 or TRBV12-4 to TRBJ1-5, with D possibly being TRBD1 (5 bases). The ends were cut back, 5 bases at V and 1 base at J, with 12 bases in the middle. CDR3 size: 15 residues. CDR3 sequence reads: CASSTSGLSNQPQHF. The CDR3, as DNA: TGTGCCAGCAGTACCTCAGGGCTAAGCAATCAGCCCCAGCATTTT.

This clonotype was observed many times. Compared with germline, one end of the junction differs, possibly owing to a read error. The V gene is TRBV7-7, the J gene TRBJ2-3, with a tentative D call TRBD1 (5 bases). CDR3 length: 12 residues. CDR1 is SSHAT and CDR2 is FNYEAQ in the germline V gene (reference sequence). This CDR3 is CASSARDDTQYF. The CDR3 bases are TGTGCTAGCAGCGCCAGGGATGATACGCAGTATTTT.

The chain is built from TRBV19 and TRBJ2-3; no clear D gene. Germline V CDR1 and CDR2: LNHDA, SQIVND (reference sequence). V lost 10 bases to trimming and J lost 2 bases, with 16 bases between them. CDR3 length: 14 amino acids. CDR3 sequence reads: CATQAESATDTQYF. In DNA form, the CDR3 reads TGTGCCACCCAAGCAGAGAGCGCCACAGATACGCAGTATTTT.

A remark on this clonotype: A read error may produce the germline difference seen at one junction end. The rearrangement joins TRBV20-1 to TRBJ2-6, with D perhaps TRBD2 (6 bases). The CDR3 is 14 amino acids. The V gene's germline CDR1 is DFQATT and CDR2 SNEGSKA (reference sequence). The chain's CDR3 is CSASGDSGASVLTF. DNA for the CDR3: TGCAGTGCTAGTGGGGACTCTGGGGCCAGCGTCCTGACCTTC.

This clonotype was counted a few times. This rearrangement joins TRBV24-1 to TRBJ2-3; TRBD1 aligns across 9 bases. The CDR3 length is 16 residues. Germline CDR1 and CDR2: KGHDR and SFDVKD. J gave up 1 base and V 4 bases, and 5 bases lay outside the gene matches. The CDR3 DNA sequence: TGTGCCACCAGTGAGGGGACAGGGTTGGGCACAGATACGCAGTATTTT. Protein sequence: CATSEGTGLGTDTQYF.

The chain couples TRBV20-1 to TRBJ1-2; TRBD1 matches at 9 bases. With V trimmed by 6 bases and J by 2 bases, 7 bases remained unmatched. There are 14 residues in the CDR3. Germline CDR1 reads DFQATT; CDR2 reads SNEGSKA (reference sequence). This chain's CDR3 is CSALSGTGNYGYTF. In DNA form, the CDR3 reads TGCAGTGCCTTATCCGGGACAGGGAACTATGGCTACACCTTC.

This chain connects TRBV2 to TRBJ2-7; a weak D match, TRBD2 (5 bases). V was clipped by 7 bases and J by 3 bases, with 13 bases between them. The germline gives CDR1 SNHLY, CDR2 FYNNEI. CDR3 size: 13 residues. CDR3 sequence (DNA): TGTGCCAGCAATCCCGCCGGGGTCTACGAGCAGTACTTC. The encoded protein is CASNPAGVYEQYF.

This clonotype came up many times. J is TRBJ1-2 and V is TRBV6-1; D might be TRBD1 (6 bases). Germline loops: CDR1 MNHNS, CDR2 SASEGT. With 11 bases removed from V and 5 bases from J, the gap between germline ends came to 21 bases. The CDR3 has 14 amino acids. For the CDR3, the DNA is TGTGCCGCAGAAGGGGGAACGGGGGCGTATGGCTACACCTTC. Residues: CAAEGGTGAYGYTF.

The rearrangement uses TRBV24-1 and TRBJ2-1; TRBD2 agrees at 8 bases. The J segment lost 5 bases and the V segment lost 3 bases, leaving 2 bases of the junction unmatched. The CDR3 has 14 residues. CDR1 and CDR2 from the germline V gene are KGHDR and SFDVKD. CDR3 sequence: CATSDKTSDNEQFF. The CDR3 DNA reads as TGTGCCACCAGTGATAAGACTAGCGACAATGAGCAGTTCTTC.

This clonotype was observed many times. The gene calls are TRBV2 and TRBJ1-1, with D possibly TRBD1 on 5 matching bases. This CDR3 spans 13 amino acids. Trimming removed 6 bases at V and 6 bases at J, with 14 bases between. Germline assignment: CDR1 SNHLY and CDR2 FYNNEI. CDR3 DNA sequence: TGTGCCAGCAGCCAACAGGTGGGGGCTGAAGCTTTCTTT. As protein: CASSQQVGAEAFF.

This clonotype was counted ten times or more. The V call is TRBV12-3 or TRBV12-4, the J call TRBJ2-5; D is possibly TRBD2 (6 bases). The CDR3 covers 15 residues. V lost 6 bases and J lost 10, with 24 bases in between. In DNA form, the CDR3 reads TGTGCCAGCAGCTCCCTACCGGGACTGATCTCAGGCCAGTACTTC. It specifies CASSSLPGLISGQYF.